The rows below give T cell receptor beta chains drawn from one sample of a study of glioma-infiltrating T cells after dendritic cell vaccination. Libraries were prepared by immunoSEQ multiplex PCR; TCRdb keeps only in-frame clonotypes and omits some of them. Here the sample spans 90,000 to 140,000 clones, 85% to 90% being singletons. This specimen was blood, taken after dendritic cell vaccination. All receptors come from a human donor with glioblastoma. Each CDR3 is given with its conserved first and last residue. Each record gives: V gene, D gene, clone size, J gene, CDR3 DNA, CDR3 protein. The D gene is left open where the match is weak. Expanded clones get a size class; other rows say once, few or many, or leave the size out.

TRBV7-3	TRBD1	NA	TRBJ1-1	TGTGCCAGCAGCCAGACAGGGGCGACTGAAGCTTTCTTT	CASSQTGATEAFF
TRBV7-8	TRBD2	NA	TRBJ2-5	TGTGCCAGCAGCACCCTAGCGGGGGGGCCTGAGGAGACCCAGTACTTC	CASSTLAGGPEETQYF
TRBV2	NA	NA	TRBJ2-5	TGTGCCAGCAGGGGAGGTGAGACCCAGTACTTC	CASRGGETQYF
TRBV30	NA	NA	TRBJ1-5	TGTGCCTGGAGCGGAGATAGCAATCAGCCCCAGCATTTT	CAWSGDSNQPQHF
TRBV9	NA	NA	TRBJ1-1	TGTGCCAGCAGCGTCGGAGGCGGTGGGGTAAATGAGAGGGCTTTCTTT	CASSVGGGGVNERAFF
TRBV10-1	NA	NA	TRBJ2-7	TGCGCCAGCAGTGATGGCTTTGGTTACGAGCAGTACTTC	CASSDGFGYEQYF
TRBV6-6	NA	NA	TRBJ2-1	TGTGCCAGCAGTTCCACCGGGAGTCAGTTCTTC	CASSSTGSQFF
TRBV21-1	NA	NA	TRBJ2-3	TGTGCCAGCACCCTGACGGAGAGCACAGATACGCAGTATTTT	CASTLTESTDTQYF
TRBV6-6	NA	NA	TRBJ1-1	TGTGCCAGCACACAGGCGAGCACTGAAGCTTTCTTT	CASTQASTEAFF
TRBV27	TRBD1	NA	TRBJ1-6	TGTGCCAGCAGTTTATCAGGGGGCTGGAATTCACCCCTCCACTTT	CASSLSGGWNSPLHF
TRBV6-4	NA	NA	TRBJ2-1	TGTGCCAGCAGACCGACAGACTCCTACAATGAGCAGTTCTTC	CASRPTDSYNEQFF
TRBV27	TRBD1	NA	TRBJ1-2	TGTGCCAGCAGTCGGACAGGAGCCTACTATGGCTACACCTTC	CASSRTGAYYGYTF
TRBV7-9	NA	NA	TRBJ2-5	TGTGCCAGCAGCTTAGTATCGGAGACCCAGTACTTC	CASSLVSETQYF
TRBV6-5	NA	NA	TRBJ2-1	TGTGCCAGCAGTTATTTTGTTTTTAGCTCCTACAATGAGCAGTTCTTC	CASSYFVFSSYNEQFF
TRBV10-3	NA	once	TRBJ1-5	TGTGCCATCAGTCATAGCAATCAGCCCCAGCATTTT	CAISHSNQPQHF
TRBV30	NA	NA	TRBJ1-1	TGTGCCTGGAGTCGGAACACTGAAGCTTTCTTT	CAWSRNTEAFF
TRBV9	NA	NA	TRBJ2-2	TGTGCCAGCAGCGTATCCCTTACCGGGGAGCTGTTTTTT	CASSVSLTGELFF
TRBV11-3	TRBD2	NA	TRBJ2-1	TGTGCCACTGTGGGGACTAGCGGGGGGCAACGCCTATACAATGAGCAGTTCTTC	CATVGTSGGQRLYNEQFF
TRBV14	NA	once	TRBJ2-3	TGTGCCAGCAGCCATTTCAGAGATACGCAGTATTTT	CASSHFRDTQYF
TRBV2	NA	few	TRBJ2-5	TGTGCCAGCAGTGACCGGGAGACCCAGTACTTC	CASSDRETQYF
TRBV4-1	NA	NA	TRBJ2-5	TGCGCCAGCAGCCTAACAGGGTACCAAGAGACCCAGTACTTC	CASSLTGYQETQYF
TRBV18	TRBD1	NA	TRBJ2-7	TGTGCCAGCTCACCGGGGACAGGGGCTTACGAGCAGTACTTC	CASSPGTGAYEQYF
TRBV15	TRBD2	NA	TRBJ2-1	TGTGCCACCAGCAGGACTAGCGGGAGGGCTCCTGAGCAGTTCTTC	CATSRTSGRAPEQFF
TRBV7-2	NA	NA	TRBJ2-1	TGTGCCAGCAGCCTACGGGACTTACCGCAGTTCTTC	CASSLRDLPQFF
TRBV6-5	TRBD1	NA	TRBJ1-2	TGTGCCAGCAGAAGGGGGGACAGGGACGGAGGCTACACCTTC	CASRRGDRDGGYTF
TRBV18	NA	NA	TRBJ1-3	TGTGCCAGCTCATTGGCACAGGTAAACACCATATATTTT	CASSLAQVNTIYF
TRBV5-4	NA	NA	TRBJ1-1	TGTGCCAGCAGCTTGAGGGGAAGGCCTGAAGCTTTCTTT	CASSLRGRPEAFF
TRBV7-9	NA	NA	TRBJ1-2	TGTGCCAGCAGACAGGACAGTGGCTACACCTTC	CASRQDSGYTF
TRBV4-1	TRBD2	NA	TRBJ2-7	TGCGCCAGCAGCCAGACTAGCGGGAGTGCCTACGAGCAGTACTTC	CASSQTSGSAYEQYF
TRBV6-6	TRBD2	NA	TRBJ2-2	TGTGCCAGCAGTTACTCGATGACTAGCAACGGGGAGCTGTTTTTT	CASSYSMTSNGELFF
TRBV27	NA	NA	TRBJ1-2	TGTGCCAGCAGTTTCTCACAGGGCGCTGGCTACACCTTC	CASSFSQGAGYTF
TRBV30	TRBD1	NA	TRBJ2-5	TGTGCCTCCTACCACGGGACAGTCCAAGAGACCCAGTACTTC	CASYHGTVQETQYF
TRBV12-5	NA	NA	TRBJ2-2	TGTGCTAGTGGTTTGCCACGAGAGGCCGGGGAGCTGTTTTTT	CASGLPREAGELFF
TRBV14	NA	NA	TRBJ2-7	TGTGCCAGCAGCCCCGGGAACTCGATCTATTTGGAGCAGTACTTC	CASSPGNSIYLEQYF
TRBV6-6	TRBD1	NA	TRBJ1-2	TGTGCCAGCAGCGAAGTGAGGGACAGGGAAGGCTACACCTTC	CASSEVRDREGYTF
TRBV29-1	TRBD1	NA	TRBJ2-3	TGCAGCGTTGAAGATCCGAAAGGGACAGGGGGGACAGATACGCAGTATTTT	CSVEDPKGTGGTDTQYF
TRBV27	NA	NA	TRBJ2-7	TGTGCCAGCAGTTTATCAGGGGGAAGGTCCTACGAGCAGTACTTC	CASSLSGGRSYEQYF
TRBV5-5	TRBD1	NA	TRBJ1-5	TGTGCCAGCAGCCGCAGTGAGGGGGCGCGGGGCAATCAGCCCCAGCATTTT	CASSRSEGARGNQPQHF
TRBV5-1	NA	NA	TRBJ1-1	TGCGCCAGCAACGCGGGGCAGGCGGGAACTGAAGCTTTCTTT	CASNAGQAGTEAFF
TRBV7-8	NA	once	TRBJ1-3	TGTGCCACCCAGGGGTCTGGAAACACCATATATTTT	CATQGSGNTIYF
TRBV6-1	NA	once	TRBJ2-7	TGTGCCAGCAGTGAACTCTACGAGCAGTACTTC	CASSELYEQYF
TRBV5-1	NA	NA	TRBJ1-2	TGCGCCAGCAGCCCACAGGGTTACAGCGGCTACACCTTC	CASSPQGYSGYTF
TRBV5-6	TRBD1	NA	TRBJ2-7	TGTGCCAGCAGCTTGGACCCCGGACAGGGGGCCTACGAGCAGTACTTC	CASSLDPGQGAYEQYF